This T cell receptor beta chain comes out of a study of response to subunit inactivated influenza vaccine. TCRdb re-analysed the RT-PCR reads in MiXCR, keeping a single row per CDR3 protein. The profile covers more than 600,000 distinct CDR3 sequences, with around 18% appearing a single time and approximately 10% taken by the ten largest. Source: PBMCs from blood, taken 5 days after vaccination. This receptor was taken from a man aged 45-65 years who received an inactivated influenza vaccine.

The CDR3 loop is CAIRGTPDTGELFF. The CDR3 DNA sequence: TGTGCCATCAGGGGGACCCCCGACACCGGGGAGCTGTTTTTT. The chain uses TRBV10-3 and TRBJ2-2; D may match TRBD1 or TRBD2 (5 bases each). Germline lookup yields CDR1 ENHRY and CDR2 SYGVKD. The V end was cut by 6 bases, the J end by 3 bases, with 11 bases between. The CDR3 has 14 amino acids.